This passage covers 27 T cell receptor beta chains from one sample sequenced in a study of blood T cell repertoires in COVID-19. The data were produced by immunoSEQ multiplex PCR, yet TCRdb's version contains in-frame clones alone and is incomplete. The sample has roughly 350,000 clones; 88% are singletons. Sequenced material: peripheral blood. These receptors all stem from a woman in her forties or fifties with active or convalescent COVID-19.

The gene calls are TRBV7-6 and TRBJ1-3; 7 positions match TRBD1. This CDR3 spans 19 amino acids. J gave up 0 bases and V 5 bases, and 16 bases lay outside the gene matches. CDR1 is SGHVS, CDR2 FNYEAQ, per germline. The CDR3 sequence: CASSSRQGAETFSGNTIYF. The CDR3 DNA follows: TGTGCCAGCAGCAGCCGACAGGGAGCCGAAACGTTCTCTGGAAACACCATATATTTT.

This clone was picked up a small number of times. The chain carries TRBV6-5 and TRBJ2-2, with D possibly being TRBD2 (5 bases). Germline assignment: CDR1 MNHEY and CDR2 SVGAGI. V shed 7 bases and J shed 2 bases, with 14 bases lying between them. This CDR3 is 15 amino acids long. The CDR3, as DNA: TGTGCCAGCAACGGAGGCCGTTTCAACACCGGGGAGCTGTTTTTT. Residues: CASNGGRFNTGELFF.

The chain's CDR3 is CASSFGTAPRDYGYTF. CDR3 DNA: TGTGCCAGCAGCTTTGGGACAGCGCCGAGGGACTATGGCTACACCTTC. This chain uses TRBV7-9 with TRBJ1-2, with TRBD1 identical over 7 bases. This CDR3 contains 16 residues. J was trimmed by 3 bases and V by 3 bases; bases with no gene match: 10. Per germline, CDR1 SEHNR and CDR2 FQNEAQ (reference sequence).

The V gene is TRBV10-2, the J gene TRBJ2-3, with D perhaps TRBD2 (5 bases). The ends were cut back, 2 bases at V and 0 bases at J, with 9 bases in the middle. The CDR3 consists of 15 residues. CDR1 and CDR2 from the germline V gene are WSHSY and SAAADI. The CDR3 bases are TGCGCCAGCAGTGAGCTGTCGGGGAGCACAGATACGCAGTATTTT. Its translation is CASSELSGSTDTQYF.

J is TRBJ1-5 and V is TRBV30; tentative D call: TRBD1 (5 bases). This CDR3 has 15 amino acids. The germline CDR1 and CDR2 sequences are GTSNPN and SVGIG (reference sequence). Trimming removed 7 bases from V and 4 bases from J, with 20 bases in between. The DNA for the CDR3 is TGTGCCTTTACATCGGGACTGGCAAAAAATCAGCCCCAGCATTTT. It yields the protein CAFTSGLAKNQPQHF.

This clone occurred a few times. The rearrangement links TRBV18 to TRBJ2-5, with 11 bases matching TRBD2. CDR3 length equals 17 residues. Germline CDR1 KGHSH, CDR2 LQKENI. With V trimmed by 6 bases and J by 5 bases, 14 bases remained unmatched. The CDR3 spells CASSLLAGAVNPETQYF. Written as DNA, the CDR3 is TGTGCCAGCTCGCTACTAGCGGGGGCAGTAAATCCGGAGACCCAGTACTTC.

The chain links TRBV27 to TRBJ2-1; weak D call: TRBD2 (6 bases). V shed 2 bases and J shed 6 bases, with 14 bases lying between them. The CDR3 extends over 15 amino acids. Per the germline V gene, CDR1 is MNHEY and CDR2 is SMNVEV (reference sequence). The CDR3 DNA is TGTGCCAGCAGTTTAGCGGGAACCAGTAGCAATGAGCAGTTCTTC. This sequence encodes CASSLAGTSSNEQFF.

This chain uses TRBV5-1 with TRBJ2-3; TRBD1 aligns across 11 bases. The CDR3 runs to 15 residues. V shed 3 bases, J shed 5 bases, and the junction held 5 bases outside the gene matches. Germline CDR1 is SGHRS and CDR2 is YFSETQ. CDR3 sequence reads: CASSWAGTGGDTQYF. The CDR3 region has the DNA TGCGCCAGCAGCTGGGCCGGGACAGGGGGAGATACGCAGTATTTT.

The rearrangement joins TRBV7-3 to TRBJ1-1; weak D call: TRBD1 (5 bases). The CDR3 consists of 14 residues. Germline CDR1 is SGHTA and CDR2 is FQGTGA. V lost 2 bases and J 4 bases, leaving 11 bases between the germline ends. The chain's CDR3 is CASSLAGLGTEAFF. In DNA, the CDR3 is TGTGCCAGCAGCTTAGCGGGGCTGGGCACTGAAGCTTTCTTT.

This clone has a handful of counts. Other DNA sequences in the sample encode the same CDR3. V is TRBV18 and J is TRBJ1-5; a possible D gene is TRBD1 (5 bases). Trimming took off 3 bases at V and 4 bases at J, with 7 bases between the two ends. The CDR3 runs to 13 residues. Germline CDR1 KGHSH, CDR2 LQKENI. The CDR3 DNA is TGTGCCAGCTCACCTGGGGGGAATCAGCCCCAGCATTTT. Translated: CASSPGGNQPQHF.

CDR3 sequence reads: CSVAAEGGYGYTF. The CDR3 DNA sequence: TGCAGCGTTGCTGCGGAGGGCGGCTATGGCTACACCTTC. The chain uses TRBV29-1 and TRBJ1-2; D is unclear. Germline V lookup: CDR1 SQVTM, CDR2 ANQGSEA. CDR3 length equals 13 residues. Between the trimmed V and J ends, which lost 4 bases and 4 bases, there was a span of 13 bases.

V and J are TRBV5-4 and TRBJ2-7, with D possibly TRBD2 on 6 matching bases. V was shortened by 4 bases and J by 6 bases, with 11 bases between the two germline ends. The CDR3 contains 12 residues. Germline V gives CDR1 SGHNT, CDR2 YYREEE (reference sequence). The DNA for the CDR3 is TGTGCCAGCAGCCCCCGGAGGGGCGAGCAGTACTTC. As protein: CASSPRRGEQYF.

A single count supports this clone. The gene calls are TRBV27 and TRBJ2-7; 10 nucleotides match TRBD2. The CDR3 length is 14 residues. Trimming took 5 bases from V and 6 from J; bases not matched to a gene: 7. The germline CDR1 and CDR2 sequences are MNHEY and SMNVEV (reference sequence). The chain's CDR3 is CASSVLAGEGEQYF. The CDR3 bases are TGTGCCAGCAGTGTCCTAGCGGGAGAAGGCGAGCAGTACTTC.

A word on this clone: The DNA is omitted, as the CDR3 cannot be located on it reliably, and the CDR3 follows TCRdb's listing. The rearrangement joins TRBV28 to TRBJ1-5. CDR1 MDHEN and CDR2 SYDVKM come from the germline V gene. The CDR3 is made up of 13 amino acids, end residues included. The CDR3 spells CASWGAGAPDRHF.

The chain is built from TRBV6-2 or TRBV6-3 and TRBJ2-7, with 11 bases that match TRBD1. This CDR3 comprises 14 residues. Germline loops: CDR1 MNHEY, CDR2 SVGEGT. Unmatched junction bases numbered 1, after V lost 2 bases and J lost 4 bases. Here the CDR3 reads CASSYGQGAYEQYF. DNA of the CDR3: TGTGCCAGCAGTTACGGACAGGGGGCTTACGAGCAGTACTTC.

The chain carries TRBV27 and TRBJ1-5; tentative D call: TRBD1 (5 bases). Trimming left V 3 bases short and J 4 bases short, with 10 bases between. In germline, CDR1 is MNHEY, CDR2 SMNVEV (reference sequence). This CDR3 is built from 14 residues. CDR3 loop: CASSFRQQNQPQHF. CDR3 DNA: TGTGCCAGCAGTTTTAGACAGCAGAATCAGCCCCAGCATTTT.

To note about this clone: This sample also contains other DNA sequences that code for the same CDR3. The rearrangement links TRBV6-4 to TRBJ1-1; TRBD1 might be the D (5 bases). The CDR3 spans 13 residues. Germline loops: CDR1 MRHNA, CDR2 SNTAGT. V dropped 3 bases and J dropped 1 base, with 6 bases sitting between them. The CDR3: CASSETGNTEAFF. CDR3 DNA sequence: TGTGCCAGCAGTGAAACAGGGAACACTGAAGCTTTCTTT.

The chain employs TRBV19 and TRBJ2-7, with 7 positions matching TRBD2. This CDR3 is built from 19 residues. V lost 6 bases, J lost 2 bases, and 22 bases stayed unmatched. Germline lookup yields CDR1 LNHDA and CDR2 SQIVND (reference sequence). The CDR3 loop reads CASRSTTLMGRAITYEQYF. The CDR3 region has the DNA TGTGCCAGTAGATCTACAACTCTTATGGGGAGGGCCATCACCTACGAGCAGTACTTC.

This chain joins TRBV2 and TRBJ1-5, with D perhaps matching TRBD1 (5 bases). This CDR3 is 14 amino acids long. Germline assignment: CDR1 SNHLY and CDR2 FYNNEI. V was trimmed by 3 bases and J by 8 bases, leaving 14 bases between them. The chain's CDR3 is CASSELTTVEPQHF. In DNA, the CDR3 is TGTGCCAGCAGTGAGTTAACGACAGTCGAGCCCCAGCATTTT.

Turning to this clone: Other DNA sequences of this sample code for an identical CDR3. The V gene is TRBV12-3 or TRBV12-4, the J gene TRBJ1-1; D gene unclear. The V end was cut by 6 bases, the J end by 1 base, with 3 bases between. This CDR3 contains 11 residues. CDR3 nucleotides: TGTGCCAGCAGCCAGAACACTGAAGCTTTCTTT. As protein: CASSQNTEAFF.

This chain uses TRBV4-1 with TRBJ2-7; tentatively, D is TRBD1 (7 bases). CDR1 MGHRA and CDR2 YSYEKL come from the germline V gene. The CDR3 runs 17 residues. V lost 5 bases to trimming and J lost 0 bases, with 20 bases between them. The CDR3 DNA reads TGCGCCAGCAGCTTCAGCGCGCAGGGGGGAGACTCCTACGAGCAGTACTTC. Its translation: CASSFSAQGGDSYEQYF.

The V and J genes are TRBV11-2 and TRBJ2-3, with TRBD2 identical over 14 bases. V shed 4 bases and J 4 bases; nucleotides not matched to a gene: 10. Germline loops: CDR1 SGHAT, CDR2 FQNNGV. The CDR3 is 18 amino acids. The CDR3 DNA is TGTGCCAGCAGCTCTCGTATAGGGACTAGCGGGAGCCCAGATACGCAGTATTTT. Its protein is CASSSRIGTSGSPDTQYF.

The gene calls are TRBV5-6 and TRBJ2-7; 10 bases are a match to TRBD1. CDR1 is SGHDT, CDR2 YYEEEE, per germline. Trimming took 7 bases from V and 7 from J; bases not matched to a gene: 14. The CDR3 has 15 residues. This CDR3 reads CASGLTGQGLWEQYF. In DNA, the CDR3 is TGTGCCAGCGGTCTGACGGGACAGGGGCTGTGGGAGCAGTACTTC.

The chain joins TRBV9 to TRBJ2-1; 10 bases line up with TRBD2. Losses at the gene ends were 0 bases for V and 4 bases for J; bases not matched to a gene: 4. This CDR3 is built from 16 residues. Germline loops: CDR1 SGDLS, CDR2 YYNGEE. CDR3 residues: CASSVVSGRGYNEQFF. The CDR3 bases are TGTGCCAGCAGCGTAGTAAGCGGGAGGGGTTACAATGAGCAGTTCTTC.

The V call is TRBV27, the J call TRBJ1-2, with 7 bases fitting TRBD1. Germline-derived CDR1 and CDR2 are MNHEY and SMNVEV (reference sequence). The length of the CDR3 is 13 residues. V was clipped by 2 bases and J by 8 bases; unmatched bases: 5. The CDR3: CASSLRGRGGYTF. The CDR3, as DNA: TGTGCCAGCAGTTTAAGGGGGCGCGGCGGCTACACCTTC.

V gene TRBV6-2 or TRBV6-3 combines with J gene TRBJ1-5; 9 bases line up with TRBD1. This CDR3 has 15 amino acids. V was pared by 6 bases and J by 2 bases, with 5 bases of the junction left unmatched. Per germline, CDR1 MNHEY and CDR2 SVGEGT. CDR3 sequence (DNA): TGTGCCAGCAGCTTGGGACAGGGCGGCAATCAGCCCCAGCATTTT. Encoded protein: CASSLGQGGNQPQHF.

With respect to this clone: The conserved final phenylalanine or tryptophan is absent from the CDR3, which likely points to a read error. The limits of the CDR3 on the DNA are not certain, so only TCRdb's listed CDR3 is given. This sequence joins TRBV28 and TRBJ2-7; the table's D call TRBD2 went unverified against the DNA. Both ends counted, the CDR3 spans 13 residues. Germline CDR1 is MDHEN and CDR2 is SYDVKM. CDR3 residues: CASSPGLAGGYSL.